Below are 30 T cell receptor beta chains sequenced from a single sample in a study of shared clonotypes between healthy human individuals (dated by TCRdb to about 2020). For the CD8 naive samples, CD45RO-negative cells were positively selected for CCR7, yielding a CD45RA+CCR7+ population from which TemRA cells were excluded. The library was obtained by the immunoSEQ multiplex PCR assay. The table was pulled from immuneACCESS by TCRdb, which kept in-frame rearrangements only. Such tables lose some clones; where checked, under half of the loss comes from unresolved V genes, and the rest has no known cause. The table for this sample lists hundreds of thousands of clones; roughly 96% of them were counted only once. The ten top clones hold about 0.11% of the sample. Specimen: naive CD8+ T cells sorted from blood. Sample cell subset or site, as interpreted from the label and publication: CD45RA+CCR7+. Source of these receptors: a woman in her twenties or thirties in good health.

The chain employs TRBV5-4 and TRBJ1-1; D is uncertain. The V end lost 4 bases, the J end lost 0 bases, and 13 bases lay between the germline ends. Germline CDR1 SGHNT, CDR2 YYREEE (reference sequence). The CDR3 has 15 residues. In DNA form, the CDR3 reads TGTGCCAGCAGCCCCAGTAAGGGAATGAACACTGAAGCTTTCTTT. Protein product: CASSPSKGMNTEAFF.

Comments on this clone: The same CDR3 also results from other DNA sequences found in this sample. The CDR3 DNA is TGTGCCAGCAGTTTGGGCAGCACCTACGAGCAGTACTTC. It codes for CASSLGSTYEQYF. This rearrangement joins TRBV27 to TRBJ2-7; D not certain. The CDR3 has 13 amino acids. The V end lost 3 bases, the J end lost 2 bases, and 8 bases lay between the germline ends. Per germline, CDR1 MNHEY and CDR2 SMNVEV (reference sequence).

The chain employs TRBV5-1 and TRBJ2-7; TRBD2 might be the D (5 bases). Trimming took 3 bases from V and 2 from J, leaving 12 bases between them. This CDR3 is 14 amino acids long. CDR1 and CDR2 from the germline V gene are SGHRS and YFSETQ. As DNA, the CDR3 is TGCGCCAGCAGCTGGACCGGGATACCCTACGAGCAGTACTTC. Protein: CASSWTGIPYEQYF.

The chain has TRBV10-2 and TRBJ2-7; weak D call: TRBD1 (5 bases). V was shortened by 8 bases and J by 1 base, with 9 bases between the two germline ends. The CDR3 is 12 amino acids. CDR1 and CDR2 (germline): WSHSY, SAAADI. The CDR3 DNA reads as TGCGCCAGCGAAGGGGATTCCTACGAGCAGTACTTC. Protein product: CASEGDSYEQYF.

The chain employs TRBV11-2 and TRBJ2-7; the match to TRBD2 covers 7 bases. CDR3 length: 15 residues. The germline V gene has CDR1 SGHAT and CDR2 FQNNGV. V trimming: 5 bases; J trimming: 6 bases; junction bases outside the gene matches: 13. The CDR3 nucleotides are TGTGCCAGCAGCGGTTACCCACGGGGAGGGCCCGAGCAGTACTTC. This codes for CASSGYPRGGPEQYF.

The chain links TRBV5-1 to TRBJ2-2; 8 positions agree with TRBD2. CDR3 size: 15 residues. The V gene's germline CDR1 is SGHRS and CDR2 YFSETQ. The J segment lost 3 bases and the V segment lost 6 bases, leaving 7 bases of the junction unmatched. For the CDR3, the DNA is TGCGCCAGCACCGAGCGGGAGAGTTACACCGGGGAGCTGTTTTTT. Protein product: CASTERESYTGELFF.

The chain has TRBV30 and TRBJ2-7, with TRBD2 matching 10 bases. This CDR3 has 13 residues. CDR1 GTSNPN and CDR2 SVGIG come from the germline V gene (reference sequence). V was clipped by 3 bases and J by 3 bases; unmatched bases: 2. CDR3 loop: CAWRRTSGYEQYF. CDR3 bases: TGTGCCTGGAGGCGGACTAGCGGCTACGAGCAGTACTTC. Combining the CDR3 with reference TRBV30 and TRBJ2-7 gives the whole variable domain SQTIHQWPATLVQPVGSPLSLECTVEGTSNPNLYWYRQAAGRGLQLLFYSVGIGQISSEVPQNLSASRPQDRQFILSSKKLLLSDSGFYLCAWRRTSGYEQYFGPGTRLTVT.

The chain combines TRBV7-8 with TRBJ1-1; D gene uncertain. V was cut by 4 bases and J by 2 bases, with 11 bases left in between. The CDR3 runs 14 residues. The germline V gene encodes CDR1 SGHVS and CDR2 FQNEAQ. CDR3 nucleotides: TGTGCCAGCAGCTGGCAGCGGGCCAACACTGAAGCTTTCTTT. This translates into CASSWQRANTEAFF.

The V gene is TRBV28, the J gene TRBJ2-4; D is perhaps TRBD2 (5 bases). V was clipped by 3 bases and J by 1 base, with 10 bases between them. From germline, CDR1 is MDHEN and CDR2 SYDVKM. This CDR3 comprises 15 residues. CDR3: CASSFPPGAKNIQYF. In nucleotides, the CDR3 is TGTGCCAGCAGTTTCCCCCCGGGGGCCAAAAACATTCAGTACTTC.

The chain carries TRBV6-1 and TRBJ2-7, with TRBD1 matching 7 bases. V dropped 4 bases and J dropped 1; count of bases not matched to a gene: 7. The CDR3 is made up of 15 amino acids. CDR1 MNHNS and CDR2 SASEGT come from the germline V gene. CDR3 sequence reads: CASSGSQQGSYEQYF. The CDR3 nucleotides are TGTGCCAGCAGTGGGTCCCAACAGGGGTCCTACGAGCAGTACTTC.

This clone was recorded only once. This sequence joins TRBV7-9 and TRBJ2-7, with D possibly TRBD2 on 6 matching bases. V was shortened by 1 base and J by 5 bases, with 12 bases between the two germline ends. CDR3 length: 14 amino acids. Germline loops: CDR1 SEHNR, CDR2 FQNEAQ (reference sequence). DNA for the CDR3: TGTGCCAGCAGCTTAGTCGGGGGATCCCACGAGCAGTACTTC. This encodes CASSLVGGSHEQYF.

This chain uses TRBV7-6 with TRBJ2-2; TRBD2 matches 9 bases. Trimming took 5 bases from V and 5 from J; bases not matched to a gene: 12. This CDR3 has 17 amino acids. The germline gives CDR1 SGHVS, CDR2 FNYEAQ. The CDR3 DNA reads TGTGCCAGCAGCCCCGGTGTAGCGGGAGAGCAGACCGGGGAGCTGTTTTTT. Translation gives CASSPGVAGEQTGELFF.

DNA for the CDR3: TGTGCCAGCAGCTCCCGGGACGGTAGCTCCTACGAGCAGTACTTC. Residues: CASSSRDGSSYEQYF. The gene calls are TRBV11-2 and TRBJ2-7; D possibly matches TRBD1 or TRBD2 (5 bases each). CDR3 length: 15 amino acids. V shed 4 bases and J shed 0 bases, with 13 bases lying between them. Germline lookup yields CDR1 SGHAT and CDR2 FQNNGV.

The gene calls are TRBV27 and TRBJ2-5; a possible D gene is TRBD2 (5 bases). Germline CDR1 MNHEY, CDR2 SMNVEV (reference sequence). The CDR3 is made up of 15 amino acids. V shed 2 bases and J shed 4 bases, with 14 bases lying between them. The CDR3 region has the DNA TGTGCCAGCAGTTTAGCCCTAGCCCCACGAGAGACCCAGTACTTC. Translation gives CASSLALAPRETQYF.

The chain employs TRBV10-1 and TRBJ2-2; TRBD1 matches at 7 bases. Germline trimming cut 3 bases from V and 1 base from J; bases unmatched to any gene: 5. Germline assignment: CDR1 WNHNN and CDR2 SYGVQD (reference sequence). CDR3 length equals 16 residues. CDR3 sequence (DNA): TGCGCCAGCAGTGATTTATGGACAGGGAACACCGGGGAGCTGTTTTTT. Its translation is CASSDLWTGNTGELFF.

J is TRBJ2-5 and V is TRBV10-3; D gene unclear. The CDR3 consists of 12 residues. Looked up from germline, CDR1 is ENHRY and CDR2 is SYGVKD. The V and J ends lost 10 bases and 2 bases respectively, with 11 bases between them. Here the CDR3 DNA reads TGTGCCACCTGTTGCCGTCAAGAGACCCAGTACTTC. Translated: CATCCRQETQYF.

Only one count was recorded for this clone. The V and J genes are TRBV7-9 and TRBJ2-5, with D perhaps TRBD1 (5 bases). Trimming took off 1 base at V and 1 base at J, with 16 bases between the two ends. The CDR3 sequence is 17 residues long. CDR1 and CDR2 (germline): SEHNR, FQNEAQ (reference sequence). For the CDR3, the DNA is TGTGCCAGCAGCTTAGTCGGTGTGCAGGGATTCCAAGAGACCCAGTACTTC. Its translation is CASSLVGVQGFQETQYF.

V is TRBV27 and J is TRBJ2-3; 14 bases agree with TRBD2. The V segment lost 7 bases and the J segment 2 bases; nucleotides outside the gene matches: 8. Germline V CDR1 and CDR2: MNHEY, SMNVEV (reference sequence). The CDR3 spans 17 residues. The CDR3: CASKPGLAGEFTDTQYF. The CDR3 DNA sequence: TGTGCCAGCAAACCGGGACTAGCGGGAGAATTCACAGATACGCAGTATTTT.

The rearrangement joins TRBV4-1 to TRBJ2-3; a possible D gene is TRBD2 (6 bases). This CDR3 has 17 residues. Germline V gene data show CDR1 as MGHRA and CDR2 as YSYEKL. V lost 0 bases and J lost 1, with 14 bases in between. CDR3 nucleotides: TGCGCCAGCAGCCAAGATCTTAGCGGCAAGCGCACAGATACGCAGTATTTT. It is translated as CASSQDLSGKRTDTQYF.

This rearrangement joins TRBV28 to TRBJ2-5, with 10 bases lining up with TRBD2. Unmatched junction bases numbered 7, after V lost 5 bases and J lost 1 base. CDR3 length equals 16 residues. CDR1 MDHEN and CDR2 SYDVKM come from the germline V gene. The CDR3 DNA sequence: TGTGCCAGCAGTCACACTAGCGGGGAACTCCAAGAGACCCAGTACTTC. It codes for CASSHTSGELQETQYF.

This rearrangement joins TRBV27 to TRBJ1-5; D remains unclear. V lost 8 bases and J 5 bases, leaving 13 bases between the germline ends. The germline V gene has CDR1 MNHEY and CDR2 SMNVEV (reference sequence). The CDR3 covers 13 residues. CDR3 nucleotides: TGTGCCAGCGCAGTAGGTAGACATCAGCCCCAGCATTTT. This sequence encodes CASAVGRHQPQHF.

The chain employs TRBV6-1 and TRBJ2-2, with D perhaps matching TRBD1 (6 bases). V lost 6 bases and J lost 4, with 15 bases in between. The germline CDR1 and CDR2 sequences are MNHNS and SASEGT. The CDR3 spans 15 residues. CDR3 in amino acids: CASSLPRGGTGELFF. CDR3 bases: TGTGCCAGCAGCCTTCCCCGAGGGGGCACCGGGGAGCTGTTTTTT.

This chain uses TRBV30 with TRBJ1-1, with no clear D. V was clipped by 5 bases and J by 1 base, with 11 bases between them. Per germline, CDR1 GTSNPN and CDR2 SVGIG (reference sequence). This CDR3 contains 13 residues. Here the CDR3 DNA reads TGTGCCTGGGCTATCACCGCGAACACTGAAGCTTTCTTT. The encoded protein is CAWAITANTEAFF.

This chain connects TRBV9 to TRBJ1-1; 7 bases fit TRBD1. CDR1 SGDLS and CDR2 YYNGEE come from the germline V gene. CDR3 length equals 12 residues. J gave up 6 bases and V 3 bases, and 2 bases lay outside the gene matches. CDR3 residues: CASSGQGAEAFF. DNA for the CDR3: TGTGCCAGCAGCGGACAGGGCGCTGAAGCTTTCTTT.

The chain uses TRBV27 and TRBJ2-7; 7 bases align to TRBD2. After removal of 5 bases from V and 3 bases from J, the junction contained 19 bases not matched to a gene. CDR3 length: 18 amino acids. From germline, CDR1 is MNHEY and CDR2 SMNVEV (reference sequence). The CDR3 reads CASSRRKGTNNPHYEQYF. DNA of the CDR3: TGTGCCAGCAGTAGACGAAAAGGGACTAACAATCCCCACTACGAGCAGTACTTC.

On this clone itself: This sample includes further DNA sequences coding for the same CDR3. The chain couples TRBV28 to TRBJ2-7; D remains unclear. This CDR3 spans 15 amino acids. Trimming shortened V by 1 base and J by 1 base, and 11 bases separated the two germline ends. CDR1 MDHEN and CDR2 SYDVKM come from the germline V gene. Written as DNA, the CDR3 is TGTGCCAGCAGTTTATCGGCTAGTGGGTCCTACGAGCAGTACTTC. It encodes CASSLSASGSYEQYF.

This sequence joins TRBV5-6 and TRBJ2-7; D not certain. Per germline, CDR1 SGHDT and CDR2 YYEEEE. The CDR3 totals 15 residues. With 0 bases removed from V and 5 bases from J, the gap between germline ends came to 15 bases. The CDR3 coding sequence is TGTGCCAGCAGCTTGGCCGCGGCCTCAGGCGACGAGCAGTACTTC. This gives the protein CASSLAAASGDEQYF.

The rearrangement joins TRBV6-5 to TRBJ1-2, with 7 bases lining up with TRBD1. The ends lost 6 bases at V and 4 bases at J; junction bases unmatched: 5. This CDR3 is built from 13 residues. Per germline, CDR1 MNHEY and CDR2 SVGAGI. The CDR3 reads CASRLTGAYGYTF. The CDR3 nucleotides read TGTGCCAGCAGACTCACAGGGGCCTATGGCTACACCTTC.

Written as DNA, the CDR3 is TGCAGCGTGGCCGGGACAGACGAAGCCCCCTACGAGCAGTACTTC. Its translation is CSVAGTDEAPYEQYF. The rearrangement links TRBV29-1 to TRBJ2-7; 7 bases fit TRBD1. V gave up 6 bases and J gave up 2 bases; unmatched junction bases: 13. The CDR3 runs to 15 residues. From germline, CDR1 is SQVTM and CDR2 ANQGSEA.

CDR3 loop: CASSRTGASGTSSTDTQYF. In nucleotides, the CDR3 is TGTGCCAGCAGCCGCACTGGGGCTAGCGGGACCTCTAGCACAGATACGCAGTATTTT. V usage is TRBV11-2 and J usage is TRBJ2-3, with TRBD2 identical over 9 bases. Germline lookup yields CDR1 SGHAT and CDR2 FQNNGV. There are 19 residues in the CDR3. Germline trimming cut 5 bases from V and 0 bases from J; bases unmatched to any gene: 15.